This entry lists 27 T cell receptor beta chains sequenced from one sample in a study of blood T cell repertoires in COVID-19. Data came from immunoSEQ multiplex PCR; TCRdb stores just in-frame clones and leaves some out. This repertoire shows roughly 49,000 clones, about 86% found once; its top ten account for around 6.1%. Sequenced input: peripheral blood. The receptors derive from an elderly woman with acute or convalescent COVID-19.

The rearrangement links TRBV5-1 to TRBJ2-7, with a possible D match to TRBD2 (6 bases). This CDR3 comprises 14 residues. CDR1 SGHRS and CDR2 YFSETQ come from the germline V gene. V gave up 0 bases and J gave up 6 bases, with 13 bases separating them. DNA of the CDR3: TGCGCCAGCAGCTTGGCGACTAGTTCGCGCGAGCAGTACTTC. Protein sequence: CASSLATSSREQYF.

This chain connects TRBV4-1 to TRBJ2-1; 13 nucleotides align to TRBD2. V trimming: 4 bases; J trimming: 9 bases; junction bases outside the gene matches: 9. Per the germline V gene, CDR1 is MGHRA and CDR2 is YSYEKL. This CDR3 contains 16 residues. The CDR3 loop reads CASSPRLAGGQTEQFF. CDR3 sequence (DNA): TGCGCCAGCAGCCCTAGACTAGCGGGGGGCCAGACTGAGCAGTTCTTC.

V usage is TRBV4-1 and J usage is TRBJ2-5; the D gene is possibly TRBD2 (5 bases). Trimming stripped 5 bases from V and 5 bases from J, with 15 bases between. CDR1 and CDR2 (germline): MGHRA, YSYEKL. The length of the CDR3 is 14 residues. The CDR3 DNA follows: TGCGCCAGCAGCAGTATTGTCGGGGTCGAGACCCAGTACTTC. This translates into CASSSIVGVETQYF.

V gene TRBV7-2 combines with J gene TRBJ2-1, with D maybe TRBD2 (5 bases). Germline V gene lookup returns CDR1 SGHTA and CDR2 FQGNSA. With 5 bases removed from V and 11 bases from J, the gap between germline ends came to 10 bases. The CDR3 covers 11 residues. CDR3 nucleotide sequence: TGTGCCAGCAGCGCCGGGGAAAAGCAGTTCTTC. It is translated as CASSAGEKQFF. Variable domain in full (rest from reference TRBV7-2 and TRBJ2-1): GAGVSQSPSNKVTEKGKDVELRCDPISGHTALYWYRQSLGQGLEFLIYFQGNSAPDKSGLPSDRFSAERTGGSVSTLTIQRTQQEDSAVYLCASSAGEKQFFGPGTRLTVL.

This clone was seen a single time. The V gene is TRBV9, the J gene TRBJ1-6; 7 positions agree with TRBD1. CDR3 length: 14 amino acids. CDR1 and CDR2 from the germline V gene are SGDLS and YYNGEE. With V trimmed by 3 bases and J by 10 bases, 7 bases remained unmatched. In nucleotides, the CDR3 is TGTGCCAGCAGCGCCTCAGGGGGATACTCACCCCTCCACTTT. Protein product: CASSASGGYSPLHF. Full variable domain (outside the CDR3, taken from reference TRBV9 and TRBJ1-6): DSGVTQTPKHLITATGQRVTLRCSPRSGDLSVYWYQQSLDQGLQFLIQYYNGEERAKGNILERFSAQQFPDLHSELNLSSLELGDSALYFCASSASGGYSPLHFGNGTRLTVT.

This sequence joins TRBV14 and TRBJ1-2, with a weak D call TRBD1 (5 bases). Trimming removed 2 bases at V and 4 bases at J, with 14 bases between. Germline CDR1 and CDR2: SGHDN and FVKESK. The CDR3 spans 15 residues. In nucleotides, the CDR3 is TGTGCCAGCAGCCAATTTTCCTCGGGGGGCTATGGCTACACCTTC. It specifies CASSQFSSGGYGYTF.

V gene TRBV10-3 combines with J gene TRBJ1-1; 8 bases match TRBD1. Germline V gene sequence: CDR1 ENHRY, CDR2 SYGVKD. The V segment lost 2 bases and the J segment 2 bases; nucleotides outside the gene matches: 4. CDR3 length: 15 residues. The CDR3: CAISEAGQGNTEAFF. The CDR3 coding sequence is TGTGCCATCAGTGAGGCTGGACAGGGTAACACTGAAGCTTTCTTT.

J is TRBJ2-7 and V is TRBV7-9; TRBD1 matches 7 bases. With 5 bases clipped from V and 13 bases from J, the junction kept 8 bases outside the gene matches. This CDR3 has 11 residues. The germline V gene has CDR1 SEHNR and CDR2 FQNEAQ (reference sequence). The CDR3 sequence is CASSLRDSAYF. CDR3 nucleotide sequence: TGTGCCAGCAGCCTCCGGGACAGCGCTTACTTC.

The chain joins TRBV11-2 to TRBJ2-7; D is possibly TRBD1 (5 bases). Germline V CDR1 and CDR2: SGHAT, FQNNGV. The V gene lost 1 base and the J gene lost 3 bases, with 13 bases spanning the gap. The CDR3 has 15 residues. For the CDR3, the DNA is TGTGCCAGCAGCTTAGTGCAGGGCGGTGGCTACGAGCAGTACTTC. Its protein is CASSLVQGGGYEQYF.

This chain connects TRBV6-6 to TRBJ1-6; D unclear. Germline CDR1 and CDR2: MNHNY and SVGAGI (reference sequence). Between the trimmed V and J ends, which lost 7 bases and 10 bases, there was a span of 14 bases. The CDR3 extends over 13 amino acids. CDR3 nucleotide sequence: TGTGCCAGCATACCGGGAGGTTTCTCACCCCTCCACTTT. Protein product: CASIPGGFSPLHF.

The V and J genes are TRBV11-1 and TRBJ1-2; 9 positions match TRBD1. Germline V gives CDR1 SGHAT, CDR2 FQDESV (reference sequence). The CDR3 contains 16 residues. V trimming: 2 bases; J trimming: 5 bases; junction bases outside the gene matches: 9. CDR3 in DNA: TGTGCCAGCAGCTTAATCCCCGGGACAGGGTCTTATGGCTACACCTTC. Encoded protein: CASSLIPGTGSYGYTF.

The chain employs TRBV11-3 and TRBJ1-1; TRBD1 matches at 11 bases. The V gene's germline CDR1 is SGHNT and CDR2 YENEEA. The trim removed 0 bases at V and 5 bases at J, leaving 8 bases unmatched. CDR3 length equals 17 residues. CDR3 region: CASSLDYPGTGGTEAFF. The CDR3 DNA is TGTGCCAGCAGCTTAGATTACCCCGGGACAGGGGGAACTGAAGCTTTCTTT.

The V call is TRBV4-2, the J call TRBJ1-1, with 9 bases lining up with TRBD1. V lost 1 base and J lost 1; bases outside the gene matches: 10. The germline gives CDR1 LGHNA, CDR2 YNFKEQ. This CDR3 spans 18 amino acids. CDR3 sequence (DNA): TGTGCCAGCAGCCAAGCGGGGGGACAGGGCGCGAGGAACACTGAAGCTTTCTTT. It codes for CASSQAGGQGARNTEAFF.

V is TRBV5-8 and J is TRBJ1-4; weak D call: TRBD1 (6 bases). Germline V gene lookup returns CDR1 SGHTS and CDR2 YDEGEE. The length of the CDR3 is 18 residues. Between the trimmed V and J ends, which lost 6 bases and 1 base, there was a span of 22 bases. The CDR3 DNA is TGTGCCAGCATTAAGGGCACGGGACACCGCCTAACTAATGAAAAACTGTTTTTT. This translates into CASIKGTGHRLTNEKLFF.

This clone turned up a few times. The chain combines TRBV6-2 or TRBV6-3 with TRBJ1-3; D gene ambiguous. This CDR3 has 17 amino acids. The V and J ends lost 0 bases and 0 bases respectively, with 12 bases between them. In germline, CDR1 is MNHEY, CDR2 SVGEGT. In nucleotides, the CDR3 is TGTGCCAGCAGTTACTCGAGCGGGTTGAGCTCTGGAAACACCATATATTTT. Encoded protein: CASSYSSGLSSGNTIYF.

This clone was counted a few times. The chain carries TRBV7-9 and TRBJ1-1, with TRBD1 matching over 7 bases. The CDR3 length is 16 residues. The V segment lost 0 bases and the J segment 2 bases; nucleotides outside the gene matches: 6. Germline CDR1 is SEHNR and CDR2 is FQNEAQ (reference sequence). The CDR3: CASSLAGTERNTEAFF. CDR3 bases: TGTGCCAGCAGCTTAGCTGGGACAGAAAGAAACACTGAAGCTTTCTTT. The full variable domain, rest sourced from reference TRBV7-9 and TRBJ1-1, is DTGVSQNPRHKITKRGQNVTFRCDPISEHNRLYWYRQTLGQGPEFLTYFQNEAQLEKSRLLSDRFSAERPKGSFSTLEIQRTEQGDSAMYLCASSLAGTERNTEAFFGQGTRLTVV.

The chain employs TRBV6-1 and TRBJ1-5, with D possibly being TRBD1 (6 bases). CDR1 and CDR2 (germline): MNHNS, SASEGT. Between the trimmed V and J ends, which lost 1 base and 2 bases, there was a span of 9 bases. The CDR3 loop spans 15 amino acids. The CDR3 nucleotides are TGTGCCAGCAGTGAAGACAGGGCCCGCAATCAGCCCCAGCATTTT. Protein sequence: CASSEDRARNQPQHF.

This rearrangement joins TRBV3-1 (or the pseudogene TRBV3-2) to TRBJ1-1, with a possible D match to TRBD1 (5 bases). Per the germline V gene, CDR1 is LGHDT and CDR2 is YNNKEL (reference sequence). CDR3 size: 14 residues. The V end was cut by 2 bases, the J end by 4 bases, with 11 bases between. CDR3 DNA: TGTGCCAGCAGCCAAAACCAGCAGGGCACTGAAGCTTTCTTT. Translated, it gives CASSQNQQGTEAFF.

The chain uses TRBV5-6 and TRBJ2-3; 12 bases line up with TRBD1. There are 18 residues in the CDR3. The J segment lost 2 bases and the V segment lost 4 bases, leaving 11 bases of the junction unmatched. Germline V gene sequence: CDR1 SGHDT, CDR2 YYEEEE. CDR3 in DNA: TGTGCCAGCAGCCTTCCCGGGACAGGGGGCGGTTCCACAGATACGCAGTATTTT. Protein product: CASSLPGTGGGSTDTQYF.

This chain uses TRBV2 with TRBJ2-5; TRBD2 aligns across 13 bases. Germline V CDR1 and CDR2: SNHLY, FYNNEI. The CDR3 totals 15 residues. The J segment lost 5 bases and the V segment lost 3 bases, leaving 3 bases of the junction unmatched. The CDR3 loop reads CASSELTSGGETQYF. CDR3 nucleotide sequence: TGTGCCAGCAGTGAGCTGACTAGCGGGGGGGAGACCCAGTACTTC.

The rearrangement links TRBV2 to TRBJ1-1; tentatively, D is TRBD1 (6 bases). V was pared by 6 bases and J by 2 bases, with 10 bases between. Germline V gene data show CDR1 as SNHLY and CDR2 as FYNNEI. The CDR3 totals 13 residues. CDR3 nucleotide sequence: TGTGCCAGCAGGGACAGTCAAAACACTGAAGCTTTCTTT. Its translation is CASRDSQNTEAFF.

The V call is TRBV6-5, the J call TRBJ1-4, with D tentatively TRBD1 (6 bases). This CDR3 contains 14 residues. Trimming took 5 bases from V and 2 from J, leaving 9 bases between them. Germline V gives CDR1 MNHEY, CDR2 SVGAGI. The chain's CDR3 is CASSRGFTNEKLFF. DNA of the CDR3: TGTGCCAGCAGTAGGGGGTTCACTAATGAAAAACTGTTTTTT.

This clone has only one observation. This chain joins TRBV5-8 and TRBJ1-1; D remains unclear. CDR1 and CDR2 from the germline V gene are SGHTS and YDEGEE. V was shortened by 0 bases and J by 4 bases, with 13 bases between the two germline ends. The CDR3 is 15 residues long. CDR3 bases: TGTGCCAGCAGCTTGGCCTCATTTGGCACCACTGAAGCTTTCTTT. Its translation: CASSLASFGTTEAFF.

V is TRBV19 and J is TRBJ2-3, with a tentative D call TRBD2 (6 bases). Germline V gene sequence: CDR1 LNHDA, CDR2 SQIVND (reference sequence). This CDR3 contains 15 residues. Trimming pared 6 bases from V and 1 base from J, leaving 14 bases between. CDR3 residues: CASSTTGLRTDTQYF. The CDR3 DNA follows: TGTGCCAGTAGCACAACGGGACTCCGCACAGATACGCAGTATTTT. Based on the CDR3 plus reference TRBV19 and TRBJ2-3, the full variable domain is DGGITQSPKYLFRKEGQNVTLSCEQNLNHDAMYWYRQDPGQGLRLIYYSQIVNDFQKGDIAEGYSVSREKKESFPLTVTSAQKNPTAFYLCASSTTGLRTDTQYFGPGTRLTVL.

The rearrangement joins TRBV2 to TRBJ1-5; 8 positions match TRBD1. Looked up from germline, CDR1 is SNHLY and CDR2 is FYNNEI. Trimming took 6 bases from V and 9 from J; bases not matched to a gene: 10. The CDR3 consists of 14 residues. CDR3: CASRQDREGRPQHF. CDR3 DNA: TGTGCCAGCAGGCAGGACAGGGAGGGTCGGCCCCAGCATTTT.

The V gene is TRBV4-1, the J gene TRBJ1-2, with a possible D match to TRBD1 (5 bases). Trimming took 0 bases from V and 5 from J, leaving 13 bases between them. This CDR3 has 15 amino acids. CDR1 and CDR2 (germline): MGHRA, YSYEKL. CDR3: CASSQDQGSNYGYTF. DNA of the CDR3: TGCGCCAGCAGCCAAGACCAGGGCAGTAATTATGGCTACACCTTC.

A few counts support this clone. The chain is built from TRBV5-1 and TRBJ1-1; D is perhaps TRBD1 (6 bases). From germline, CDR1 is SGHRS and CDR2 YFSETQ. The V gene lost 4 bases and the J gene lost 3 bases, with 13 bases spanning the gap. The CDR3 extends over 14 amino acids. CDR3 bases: TGCGCCAGCAGCGCTGTTGGGGGCTACACTGAAGCTTTCTTT. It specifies CASSAVGGYTEAFF.